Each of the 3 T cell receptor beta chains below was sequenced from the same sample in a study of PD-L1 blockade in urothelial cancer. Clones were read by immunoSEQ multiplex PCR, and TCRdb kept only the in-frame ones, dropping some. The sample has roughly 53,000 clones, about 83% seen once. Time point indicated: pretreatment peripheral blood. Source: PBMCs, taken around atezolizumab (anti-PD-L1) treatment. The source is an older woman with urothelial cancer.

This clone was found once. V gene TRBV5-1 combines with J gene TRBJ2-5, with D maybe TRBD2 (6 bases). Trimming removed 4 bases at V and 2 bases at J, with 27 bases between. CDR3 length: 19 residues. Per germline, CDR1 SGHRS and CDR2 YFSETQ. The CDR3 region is CASSTVDSGTGEVQETQYF. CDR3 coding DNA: TGCGCCAGCAGCACCGTCGATTCCGGGACGGGGGAGGTACAAGAGACCCAGTACTTC.

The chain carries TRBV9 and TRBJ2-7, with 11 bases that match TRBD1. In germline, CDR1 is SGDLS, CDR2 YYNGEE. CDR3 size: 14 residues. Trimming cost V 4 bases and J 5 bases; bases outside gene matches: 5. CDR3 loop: CASSWTGGFDEQYF. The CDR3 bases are TGTGCCAGCAGCTGGACAGGGGGCTTCGACGAGCAGTACTTC. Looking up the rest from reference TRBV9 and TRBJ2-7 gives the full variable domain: DSGVTQTPKHLITATGQRVTLRCSPRSGDLSVYWYQQSLDQGLQFLIQYYNGEERAKGNILERFSAQQFPDLHSELNLSSLELGDSALYFCASSWTGGFDEQYFGPGTRLTVT.

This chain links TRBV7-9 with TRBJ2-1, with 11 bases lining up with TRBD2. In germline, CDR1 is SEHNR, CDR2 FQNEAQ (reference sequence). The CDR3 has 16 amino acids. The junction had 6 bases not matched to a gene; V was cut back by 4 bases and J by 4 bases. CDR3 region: CASSSLGLAVYNEQFF. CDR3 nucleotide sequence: TGTGCCAGCAGCTCCCTGGGACTAGCGGTTTACAATGAGCAGTTCTTC.